This entry lists 15 T cell receptor beta chains sequenced from one sample in a study of OX40 agonist ivuxolimab in advanced cancers. The method was immunoSEQ multiplex PCR; TCRdb's version includes in-frame clones alone and lacks a portion of them. The profile shows over 85,000 clones, 86% of them singletons. The material sequenced was CD4+ or CD8+ T cells sorted from blood, taken in a trial of the OX40 agonist ivuxolimab. The origin of the receptors is an adult with an advanced solid tumor such as melanoma, head and neck, liver or kidney cancer.

V is TRBV7-8 and J is TRBJ1-4, with TRBD1 matching 8 bases. The CDR3 is made up of 14 amino acids. The germline V gene encodes CDR1 SGHVS and CDR2 FQNEAQ. The trim removed 1 base at V and 8 bases at J, leaving 3 bases unmatched. CDR3 sequence (DNA): TGTGCCAGCAGCTTAGGACAGGGGAGCGAAAAACTGTTTTTT. Its protein product is CASSLGQGSEKLFF.

V gene TRBV11-3 combines with J gene TRBJ2-2; no reliable D call. The CDR3 length is 15 residues. CDR1 and CDR2 from the germline V gene are SGHNT and YENEEA. Trimming pared 3 bases from V and 5 bases from J, leaving 13 bases between. CDR3: CASSFSNIGTGELFF. CDR3 coding DNA: TGTGCCAGCAGCTTCTCTAACATTGGAACCGGGGAGCTGTTTTTT.

This CDR3 is CASSLTGQGNQPQHF. In DNA form, the CDR3 reads TGTGCCAGTAGCTTGACAGGGCAGGGGAATCAGCCCCAGCATTTT. The genes are TRBV19 and TRBJ1-5; 7 bases fit TRBD1. Per germline, CDR1 LNHDA and CDR2 SQIVND (reference sequence). J gave up 4 bases and V 6 bases, and 9 bases lay outside the gene matches. CDR3 length: 15 residues.

The genes are TRBV30 and TRBJ2-5, with D uncertain. Germline-derived CDR1 and CDR2 are GTSNPN and SVGIG (reference sequence). Trimming took 0 bases from V and 4 from J, leaving 6 bases between them. This CDR3 is 12 amino acids long. Here the CDR3 DNA reads TGTGCCTGGAGTGTACACGGAGAGACCCAGTACTTC. This codes for CAWSVHGETQYF.

This clone turned up a few times. The chain combines TRBV6-5 with TRBJ1-2, with TRBD1 as a possible D gene (5 bases). V dropped 0 bases and J dropped 8 bases, with 13 bases sitting between them. Germline values: CDR1 MNHEY, CDR2 SVGAGI. This CDR3 has 14 amino acids. CDR3 amino acids: CASSYSSQGLGYTF. CDR3 DNA sequence: TGTGCCAGCAGTTACTCGAGCCAGGGCTTGGGCTACACCTTC.

This clone was counted a few times. V is TRBV6-1 and J is TRBJ1-6; weak D call: TRBD1 (5 bases). Germline CDR1 is MNHNS and CDR2 is SASEGT. The CDR3 is made up of 13 amino acids. Trimming took off 5 bases at V and 10 bases at J, with 12 bases between the two ends. In nucleotides, the CDR3 is TGTGCCAGCAGTTTTGGGGCAGGGTCACCCCTCCACTTT. Its protein product is CASSFGAGSPLHF.

The chain has TRBV21-1 and TRBJ2-3; TRBD2 is the table's D call, not checked against the DNA. TRBV21-1 is assigned pseudogene status. The CDR3 length is 14 residues. This chain's CDR3 is CASSSYGSTDTQYF. CDR3 DNA: TGTGCCAGCAGCTCTTACGGGAGCACAGATACGCAGTATTTT.

The chain is built from TRBV27 and TRBJ2-5, with TRBD1 matching over 12 bases. CDR3 length equals 15 residues. Per the germline V gene, CDR1 is MNHEY and CDR2 is SMNVEV (reference sequence). J lost 1 base, V lost 6 bases, and 3 bases had no gene match. CDR3 sequence (DNA): TGTGCCAGCAGAGGGGACAGGGGGCCCCAAGAGACCCAGTACTTC. This encodes CASRGDRGPQETQYF.

The chain recombines TRBV5-4 with TRBJ2-2; maybe TRBD2 (7 bases). CDR3 length equals 14 residues. Germline V gives CDR1 SGHNT, CDR2 YYREEE (reference sequence). Trimming cost V 4 bases and J 4 bases, with 11 bases left between them. The CDR3 nucleotides are TGTGCCAGCAGCCGGGGGGCGGGCACCGGGGAGCTGTTTTTT. Amino acid sequence: CASSRGAGTGELFF.

V and J are TRBV30 and TRBJ1-1; D is undetermined. V lost 2 bases and J lost 4, with 11 bases in between. There are 13 residues in the CDR3. Germline-derived CDR1 and CDR2 are GTSNPN and SVGIG (reference sequence). The chain's CDR3 is CAWSRVRSTEAFF. The CDR3 DNA sequence: TGTGCCTGGAGTAGGGTCAGAAGCACTGAAGCTTTCTTT. The variable domain in full, with the rest retrieved from reference TRBV30 and TRBJ1-1, is SQTIHQWPATLVQPVGSPLSLECTVEGTSNPNLYWYRQAAGRGLQLLFYSVGIGQISSEVPQNLSASRPQDRQFILSSKKLLLSDSGFYLCAWSRVRSTEAFFGQGTRLTVV.

The V call is TRBV15, the J call TRBJ1-1; D unclear. V shed 5 bases and J shed 2 bases, with 12 bases lying between them. The CDR3 spans 14 residues. The germline V gene encodes CDR1 LNHNV and CDR2 YYDKDF (reference sequence). CDR3 sequence (DNA): TGTGCCACCAGCCTTTCTTTGGGCAACACTGAAGCTTTCTTT. Its translation: CATSLSLGNTEAFF.

This clone was detected only once. The V and J genes are TRBV27 and TRBJ2-2, with TRBD1 as a possible D gene (5 bases). Germline values: CDR1 MNHEY, CDR2 SMNVEV (reference sequence). Trimming took off 3 bases at V and 10 bases at J, with 12 bases between the two ends. The CDR3 runs 13 residues. Written as DNA, the CDR3 is TGTGCCAGCAGTTTTTCAGACAGAGCGGAGCTGTTTTTT. This encodes CASSFSDRAELFF.

The chain couples TRBV13 to TRBJ2-2; tentative D call: TRBD2 (6 bases). Per germline, CDR1 PRHDT and CDR2 FYEKMQ (reference sequence). CDR3 length equals 14 residues. Trimming removed 4 bases from V and 4 bases from J, with 10 bases in between. Written as DNA, the CDR3 is TGTGCCAGCAGCTCGGAGGAGGGCACCGGGGAGCTGTTTTTT. Its protein is CASSSEEGTGELFF.

The gene calls are TRBV2 and TRBJ1-2; TRBD1 is a possible D gene (5 bases). From germline, CDR1 is SNHLY and CDR2 FYNNEI. This CDR3 contains 10 residues. Trimming cost V 11 bases and J 10 bases, with 14 bases left between them. The CDR3 loop is CAGRGAFYTF. CDR3 in DNA: TGTGCCGGGAGGGGAGCCTTCTACACCTTC.

This chain links TRBV27 with TRBJ1-5, with unresolved D. The CDR3 covers 12 residues. Germline CDR1 MNHEY, CDR2 SMNVEV (reference sequence). Trimming stripped 5 bases from V and 3 bases from J, with 5 bases between. CDR3 nucleotides: TGTGCCAGCAGTCCCCACAATCAGCCCCAGCATTTT. Protein sequence: CASSPHNQPQHF.